The 21 T cell receptor beta chains presented below share a single source sample, sequenced in a study of tumor-infiltrating lymphocytes in oesophageal squamous cell carcinoma. TCRdb reanalysed the PCR reads using MiXCR and keeps one entry per CDR3 protein. In the table there are about 15,000 distinct CDR3 sequences, approximately 50% of which are singletons. Material: esophageal tumor tissue. All receptors come from a male donor with esophageal squamous cell carcinoma.

Remarks on this clonotype: The conserved final phenylalanine or tryptophan is absent from the CDR3, which likely points to a read error. No DNA is shown, since the ends of the CDR3 on it are uncertain; the CDR3 is the one TCRdb lists. V usage is TRBV7-3 and J usage is TRBJ2-1; the table's TRBD2 call for D was not verified on the DNA. Including both end residues, the CDR3 is 15 amino acids long. Germline values: CDR1 SGHTA, CDR2 FQGTGA. This CDR3 is CASSEGPEETQYFGA.

CDR3 coding DNA: TGTGCCAGCAGTTTTCTCAGGGAGTACACTGAAGCTTTCTTT. It codes for CASSFLREYTEAFF. The rearrangement links TRBV28 to TRBJ1-1; D might be TRBD1 (5 bases). Germline V gene sequence: CDR1 MDHEN, CDR2 SYDVKM. The ends were cut back, 3 bases at V and 3 bases at J, with 11 bases in the middle. The CDR3 totals 14 residues.

This clonotype was counted ten times or more. The rearrangement joins TRBV27 to TRBJ2-1, with TRBD2 identical over 8 bases. Trimming removed 8 bases from V and 9 bases from J; junction bases left unmatched: 3. The CDR3 totals 11 residues. The germline CDR1 and CDR2 sequences are MNHEY and SMNVEV (reference sequence). Here the CDR3 reads CASSSGSEQFF. The CDR3 nucleotides are TGTGCCAGCTCCAGCGGGAGTGAGCAGTTCTTC.

This clonotype was seen a handful of times. The J gene is TRBJ2-5, the V gene TRBV7-8, with TRBD1 matching 10 bases. CDR1 SGHVS and CDR2 FQNEAQ come from the germline V gene. J gave up 3 bases and V 5 bases, and 3 bases lay outside the gene matches. CDR3 length equals 14 residues. CDR3 sequence: CASSPDRGEETQYF. CDR3 in DNA: TGTGCCAGCAGCCCGGACAGGGGGGAAGAGACCCAGTACTTC. Together with reference TRBV7-8 and TRBJ2-5, the CDR3 gives the full variable domain: GAGVSQSPRYKVAKRGQDVALRCDPISGHVSLFWYQQALGQGPEFLTYFQNEAQLDKSGLPSDRFFAERPEGSVSTLKIQRTQQEDSAVYLCASSPDRGEETQYFGPGTRLLVL.

The chain links TRBV24-1 to TRBJ2-7, with D possibly called TRBD1 or TRBD2 (6 bases each). The tail of the sequence fits TRBJ2-1 better, so the J call may be wrong. Germline CDR1 and CDR2: KGHDR and SFDVKD. The CDR3 has 18 residues. In DNA, the CDR3 is TGTGCCACCAGTAGTGGGGGCGAGCGGGTCCCTCCCTACAATGAGCAGTTCTTC. It is translated as CATSSGGERVPPYNEQFF.

The J gene is TRBJ2-1, the V gene TRBV12-3 or TRBV12-4; the D is unclear. CDR3 length: 13 residues. Trimming shortened V by 0 bases and J by 12 bases, and 12 bases separated the two germline ends. CDR3 amino acids: CASSLAPGFVQFF. In DNA, the CDR3 is TGTGCCAGCAGTTTAGCGCCCGGGTTTGTGCAGTTCTTC.

This clonotype was seen repeatedly, ten times or more. No conserved phenylalanine or tryptophan is present at the end of the CDR3, so a read error is the likely explanation. Because the CDR3's place on the DNA is in doubt, the DNA is left out and the CDR3 is given as listed by TCRdb. This chain joins TRBV6-1 and TRBJ2-1; TRBD1 is the table's D call, not checked against the DNA. Ends included, the CDR3 has 16 residues. Germline CDR1 reads MNHNS; CDR2 reads SASEGT. CDR3 amino acids: CASRGGQGPHGYTFGS.

This clonotype was counted ten times or more. This sequence joins TRBV6-2 or TRBV6-3 and TRBJ2-7, with D uncertain. The CDR3 has 11 amino acids. V shed 4 bases and J shed 2 bases, with 3 bases lying between them. CDR1 and CDR2 (germline): MNHEY, SVGEGT. This chain's CDR3 is CASSFPYEQYF. CDR3 in DNA: TGTGCCAGCAGTTTCCCCTACGAGCAGTACTTC.

Comments on this clonotype: The junction differs from germline at one of its ends, possibly a read error. The J gene is TRBJ1-6, the V gene TRBV6-6; D perhaps matches TRBD1 (6 bases). The CDR3 consists of 15 residues. The germline V gene encodes CDR1 MNHNY and CDR2 SVGAGI (reference sequence). This chain's CDR3 is CASSYRGQINPPLHF. The CDR3 DNA reads TGTGCCAGCAGTTACCGAGGACAGATTAATCCACCCCTCCACTTT.

The rearrangement links TRBV6-9 to TRBJ2-7; 10 nucleotides align to TRBD1. The CDR3 sequence is 13 residues long. The germline V gene encodes CDR1 MNHGY and CDR2 SVAAGI. Trimming cost V 4 bases and J 6 bases; bases outside gene matches: 3. The CDR3 is CASSSTGGGEQYF. The CDR3 nucleotides read TGTGCCAGCAGTTCGACAGGGGGCGGCGAGCAGTACTTC.

Many counts were recorded for this clonotype. This is likely a read error, given that the CDR3 carries no conserved phenylalanine or tryptophan at its end. It is unclear where the CDR3 begins or ends on the DNA, so no DNA is shown, and the CDR3 is as TCRdb lists it. The chain combines TRBV11-2 with TRBJ1-6. From its first to its last residue, the CDR3 has 9 amino acids. Germline V gene lookup returns CDR1 SGHAT and CDR2 FQNNGV. The CDR3 protein is CASSFRGGR.

The chain uses TRBV11-2 and TRBJ1-5; D gene ambiguous. From germline, CDR1 is SGHAT and CDR2 FQNNGV. There are 16 residues in the CDR3. Trimming cost V 5 bases and J 4 bases, with 18 bases left between them. The CDR3 loop reads CASSAPDGDPNQPQHF. The CDR3 DNA reads as TGTGCCAGCAGCGCACCCGACGGGGATCCGAATCAGCCCCAGCATTTT.

The chain carries TRBV7-6 and TRBJ2-2, with a weak D call TRBD2 (5 bases). V gave up 4 bases and J gave up 6 bases, with 15 bases separating them. The CDR3 spans 15 residues. Germline V gene sequence: CDR1 SGHVS, CDR2 FNYEAQ. Written as DNA, the CDR3 is TGTGCCAGCAGCTGGACTTTGGGGTCCGCCGGGGAGCTGTTTTTT. Translated: CASSWTLGSAGELFF.

By share, this clonotype ranks as medium-sized. The rearrangement links TRBV6-4 to TRBJ2-7, with 7 bases aligning to TRBD2. Trimming cost V 5 bases and J 7 bases; bases outside gene matches: 14. Germline assignment: CDR1 MRHNA and CDR2 SNTAGT. This CDR3 spans 15 amino acids. This CDR3 reads CASSPSGGDYNEQYF. For the CDR3, the DNA is TGTGCCAGCAGTCCGAGCGGAGGGGACTACAATGAGCAGTACTTC.

This clonotype was seen repeatedly, ten times or more. The CDR3 does not close with the conserved phenylalanine or tryptophan, likely indicating a read error. Because the CDR3's place on the DNA is in doubt, the DNA is left out and the CDR3 is given as listed by TCRdb. The rearrangement links TRBV7-2 to TRBJ2-7; the table's TRBD1 call for D was not verified on the DNA. The CDR3 is 18 amino acids long, termini counted. Germline CDR1 and CDR2: SGHTA and FQGNSA. The CDR3 protein is CASSLGGGQGYYGYTFGS.

The sample holds many counts of this clonotype. This sequence may be a read error, since a much larger clone differs from it by one base. The CDR3 loop reads CASRGASSYEQFF. The CDR3 DNA reads TGTGCCAGCCGGGGGGCTAGCTCCTACGAGCAGTTCTTC. The V and J genes are TRBV7-2 and TRBJ2-1; possibly TRBD2 for D (7 bases). V was shortened by 8 bases and J by 10 bases, with 18 bases between the two germline ends. Germline CDR1 SGHTA, CDR2 FQGNSA. This CDR3 has 13 residues.

The chain's CDR3 is CASSFSASLPDTQYF. The CDR3 region has the DNA TGTGCCAGCAGCTTTAGTGCTAGTCTCCCAGATACGCAGTATTTT. The rearrangement links TRBV7-2 to TRBJ2-3; D not resolved. The CDR3 totals 15 residues. V gave up 3 bases and J gave up 4 bases, with 14 bases separating them. CDR1 is SGHTA, CDR2 FQGNSA, per germline.

The chain has TRBV7-9 and TRBJ2-2; D is undetermined. This CDR3 is built from 13 residues. V dropped 0 bases and J dropped 7 bases, with 6 bases sitting between them. Germline V lookup: CDR1 SEHNR, CDR2 FQNEAQ (reference sequence). CDR3 residues: CASSLAPVGELFF. CDR3 sequence (DNA): TGTGCCAGCAGCTTAGCACCAGTCGGGGAGCTGTTTTTT.

This clonotype was seen only once. The V and J genes are TRBV6-8 and TRBJ2-2; a weak D match, TRBD2 (6 bases). CDR3 length: 16 residues. V was cut by 0 bases and J by 8 bases, with 16 bases left in between. The germline V gene encodes CDR1 MNHGY and CDR2 SAAAGT. The CDR3 sequence is CASSYSVGSTGGELFF. As DNA, the CDR3 is TGTGCCAGCAGTTACTCGGTCGGGAGCACGGGTGGGGAGCTGTTTTTT.

The CDR3 DNA follows: TGTGCCAGCAGCTTAGGGGGAACCAATCAGCCCCAGCATTTT. Protein: CASSLGGTNQPQHF. This chain uses TRBV7-9 with TRBJ1-5; D call uncertain. Germline CDR1 reads SEHNR; CDR2 reads FQNEAQ (reference sequence). CDR3 length equals 14 residues. V was cut by 1 base and J by 3 bases, with 7 bases left in between.

The chain joins TRBV11-1 to TRBJ2-5; the D is unclear. CDR1 and CDR2 from the germline V gene are SGHAT and FQDESV (reference sequence). V lost 6 bases and J lost 10, with 18 bases in between. The CDR3 has 13 residues. For the CDR3, the DNA is TGTGCCAGCAGTCGGAGTAGCACCTACGACCAGTACTTC. It yields the protein CASSRSSTYDQYF.